The 32 T cell receptor beta chains reported below all come from one sample, sequenced in a study of CD8+ T cells in alopecia areata. Extraction of RNA preceded its reverse transcription into cDNA, which served as the sequencing template. Data came from immunoSEQ multiplex PCR; TCRdb stores just in-frame clones and leaves some out. The data hold nearly 110,000 clones, with 65% to 85% observed a single time. The treatment here: oral pan-JAK inhibitor, 5-10 mg twice daily. The sequences come from CD8+ T cells sorted from blood, collected at week 24, from a patient treated with tofacitinib. Receptor source: a human donor with alopecia areata.

This rearrangement joins TRBV4-1 to TRBJ2-5; D might be TRBD1 (6 bases). The CDR3 is made up of 15 amino acids. V was trimmed by 1 base and J by 4 bases, leaving 13 bases between them. CDR1 MGHRA and CDR2 YSYEKL come from the germline V gene. The CDR3 sequence is CASSQGTTGGETQYF. CDR3 DNA: TGCGCCAGCAGCCAAGGGACGACAGGAGGAGAGACCCAGTACTTC.

This clone was counted once. This sequence joins TRBV10-3 and TRBJ1-2, with unresolved D. There are 13 residues in the CDR3. Trimming cost V 7 bases and J 2 bases, with 11 bases left between them. Germline V gives CDR1 ENHRY, CDR2 SYGVKD. The CDR3 is CAITQTENYGYTF. The CDR3 nucleotides are TGTGCCATCACCCAGACGGAGAACTATGGCTACACCTTC.

The chain employs TRBV4-3 and TRBJ2-7; 7 bases are shared with TRBD1. Trimming at V came to 0 bases and at J to 3 bases, leaving 5 bases not matched to a gene. In germline, CDR1 is LGHNA, CDR2 YSLEER. The CDR3 sequence is 15 residues long. The CDR3 bases are TGCGCCAGCAGCCAAGAATACAGGGGCGGCTACGAGCAGTACTTC. As protein: CASSQEYRGGYEQYF.

V is TRBV4-3 and J is TRBJ2-7; no clear D gene. CDR1 is LGHNA, CDR2 YSLEER, per germline. V lost 3 bases and J lost 2, with 17 bases in between. The CDR3 covers 16 residues. CDR3 in DNA: TGCGCCAGCAGCCAGGGATCCACCGGAGAAACCTACGAGCAGTACTTC. Protein sequence: CASSQGSTGETYEQYF.

This chain links TRBV7-6 with TRBJ2-7, with a possible D match to TRBD1 (5 bases). CDR1 and CDR2 (germline): SGHVS, FNYEAQ. The V end was cut by 1 base, the J end by 5 bases, with 12 bases between. The CDR3 sequence is 14 residues long. The CDR3 DNA follows: TGTGCCAGCAGCTTAGGGGCAGGGTGGGACGAGCAGTACTTC. This codes for CASSLGAGWDEQYF.

The V gene is TRBV4-1, the J gene TRBJ1-3; D not certain. The ends were cut back, 3 bases at V and 4 bases at J, with 13 bases in the middle. Germline assignment: CDR1 MGHRA and CDR2 YSYEKL. This CDR3 is built from 15 residues. The CDR3 spells CASSQLRSIGNTIYF. The CDR3 DNA reads TGCGCCAGCAGCCAGCTCCGATCGATAGGAAACACCATATATTTT.

The chain carries TRBV13 and TRBJ2-5; 7 nucleotides align to TRBD2. Germline CDR1 PRHDT, CDR2 FYEKMQ (reference sequence). V lost 1 base to trimming and J lost 5 bases; unmatched junction nucleotides: 1. This CDR3 comprises 13 residues. CDR3 sequence: CASSLVLAETQYF. CDR3 bases: TGTGCCAGCAGCTTAGTACTAGCGGAGACCCAGTACTTC.

The chain uses TRBV28 and TRBJ1-1; weak D call: TRBD1 (5 bases). The CDR3 has 14 amino acids. V was clipped by 6 bases and J by 0 bases, with 11 bases between them. CDR1 and CDR2 (germline): MDHEN, SYDVKM. CDR3 DNA sequence: TGTGCCAGCAGCCAGGCGGGACTGAACACTGAAGCTTTCTTT. As protein: CASSQAGLNTEAFF.

The V gene is TRBV7-6, the J gene TRBJ2-4; 9 bases agree with TRBD1. V trimming: 2 bases; J trimming: 8 bases; junction bases outside the gene matches: 10. CDR1 and CDR2 (germline): SGHVS, FNYEAQ. The CDR3 spans 16 residues. CDR3 amino acids: CASSLTEGQGMDIQYF. The CDR3 nucleotides are TGTGCCAGCAGCTTAACGGAGGGACAGGGCATGGACATTCAGTACTTC.

The rearrangement uses TRBV5-4 and TRBJ2-1, with a weak D call TRBD1 (5 bases). Between the trimmed V and J ends, which lost 2 bases and 8 bases, there was a span of 11 bases. The CDR3 is 13 residues long. Germline V gene data show CDR1 as SGHNT and CDR2 as YYREEE (reference sequence). The CDR3 loop reads CASSFQQVDEQFF. CDR3 bases: TGTGCCAGCAGCTTCCAACAGGTCGATGAGCAGTTCTTC.

The chain couples TRBV28 to TRBJ2-5; D gene uncertain. Germline V gene lookup returns CDR1 MDHEN and CDR2 SYDVKM. The CDR3 loop spans 13 amino acids. Trimming stripped 3 bases from V and 4 bases from J, with 9 bases between. The CDR3 nucleotides read TGTGCCAGCAGTTTGAGCCTGATAGAGACCCAGTACTTC. As protein: CASSLSLIETQYF. The full variable domain, rest sourced from reference TRBV28 and TRBJ2-5, is DVKVTQSSRYLVKRTGEKVFLECVQDMDHENMFWYRQDPGLGLRLIYFSYDVKMKEKGDIPEGYSVSREKKERFSLILESASTNQTSMYLCASSLSLIETQYFGPGTRLLVL.

CDR3 sequence: CASGGGLHTGELFF. In DNA form, the CDR3 reads TGCGCCAGCGGGGGCGGGCTACACACCGGGGAGCTGTTTTTT. The J gene is TRBJ2-2, the V gene TRBV10-2, with D perhaps matching TRBD1 (6 bases). The length of the CDR3 is 14 residues. V dropped 8 bases and J dropped 3 bases, with 13 bases sitting between them. Germline values: CDR1 WSHSY, CDR2 SAAADI.

The chain uses TRBV7-9 and TRBJ2-5, with D uncertain. In germline, CDR1 is SEHNR, CDR2 FQNEAQ (reference sequence). The CDR3 covers 13 residues. V was clipped by 0 bases and J by 5 bases, with 7 bases between them. Here the CDR3 reads CASSLAHGETQYF. The CDR3 region has the DNA TGTGCCAGCAGCTTAGCTCATGGGGAGACCCAGTACTTC.

CDR3: CASSQEMGPGGAFF. CDR3 in DNA: TGTGCCAGCAGCCAAGAGATGGGGCCAGGCGGGGCTTTCTTT. The J gene is TRBJ1-1, the V gene TRBV14, with D perhaps TRBD1 (5 bases). The V end lost 0 bases, the J end lost 11 bases, and 16 bases lay between the germline ends. Germline CDR1 SGHDN, CDR2 FVKESK. The CDR3 has 14 amino acids.

Only one count was recorded for this clone. The gene calls are TRBV15 and TRBJ1-1, with TRBD1 identical over 8 bases. V shed 4 bases and J 2 bases; nucleotides not matched to a gene: 3. Germline loops: CDR1 LNHNV, CDR2 YYDKDF (reference sequence). The CDR3 is made up of 14 amino acids. CDR3 nucleotide sequence: TGTGCCACCAGCAACGACAGGGGTAACACTGAAGCTTTCTTT. It codes for CATSNDRGNTEAFF.

This clone was seen a few times. This rearrangement joins TRBV7-8 to TRBJ2-5; 8 nucleotides align to TRBD1. J gave up 12 bases and V 2 bases, and 11 bases lay outside the gene matches. The germline V gene encodes CDR1 SGHVS and CDR2 FQNEAQ. The CDR3 length is 14 residues. Here the CDR3 reads CASSLIGTGDRKYF. The DNA of the CDR3 is TGTGCCAGCAGCTTAATCGGGACCGGGGACAGGAAGTACTTC.

The V call is TRBV4-3, the J call TRBJ2-1, with 8 bases aligning to TRBD2. This CDR3 is built from 17 residues. Germline assignment: CDR1 LGHNA and CDR2 YSLEER. J gave up 3 bases and V 0 bases, and 7 bases lay outside the gene matches. CDR3 in DNA: TGCGCCAGCAGCCAAGATGGGGCGGGGGGACTCTACAATGAGCAGTTCTTC. Amino acids: CASSQDGAGGLYNEQFF.

This rearrangement joins TRBV27 to TRBJ1-1; no firm D call. The CDR3 length is 15 residues. V was shortened by 0 bases and J by 1 base, with 9 bases between the two germline ends. CDR1 and CDR2 from the germline V gene are MNHEY and SMNVEV (reference sequence). The DNA of the CDR3 is TGTGCCAGCAGTTTATCACCGTCCGGGAACACTGAAGCTTTCTTT. Protein product: CASSLSPSGNTEAFF.

The V gene is TRBV9, the J gene TRBJ2-1; TRBD1 is a possible D gene (6 bases). Trimming shortened V by 3 bases and J by 0 bases, and 7 bases separated the two germline ends. The CDR3 is made up of 14 amino acids. From germline, CDR1 is SGDLS and CDR2 YYNGEE. The CDR3 is CASSGTDSYNEQFF. In nucleotides, the CDR3 is TGTGCCAGCAGCGGGACAGACTCCTACAATGAGCAGTTCTTC. Using reference TRBV9 and TRBJ2-1 for the parts outside the CDR3, the full variable domain is DSGVTQTPKHLITATGQRVTLRCSPRSGDLSVYWYQQSLDQGLQFLIQYYNGEERAKGNILERFSAQQFPDLHSELNLSSLELGDSALYFCASSGTDSYNEQFFGPGTRLTVL.

The rearrangement links TRBV6-5 to TRBJ1-5; D is possibly TRBD1 (6 bases). The CDR3 is 13 residues long. The germline gives CDR1 MNHEY, CDR2 SVGAGI. Trimming took 8 bases from V and 3 from J, leaving 11 bases between them. CDR3 loop: CASRRDNNQPQHF. CDR3 DNA sequence: TGTGCCAGCCGCCGGGACAACAATCAGCCCCAGCATTTT.

The chain is built from TRBV7-2 and TRBJ2-3; maybe TRBD1 (5 bases). The CDR3 is made up of 15 amino acids. Germline assignment: CDR1 SGHTA and CDR2 FQGNSA. Trimming shortened V by 4 bases and J by 5 bases, and 16 bases separated the two germline ends. CDR3 DNA: TGTGCCAGCAGCTCGGCAGGGCGGCAAAAAGATACGCAGTATTTT. The encoded protein is CASSSAGRQKDTQYF.

The J gene is TRBJ2-1, the V gene TRBV7-8; D is possibly TRBD2 (5 bases). The ends were cut back, 0 bases at V and 5 bases at J, with 11 bases in the middle. Germline CDR1 and CDR2: SGHVS and FQNEAQ. This CDR3 is 15 amino acids long. This chain's CDR3 is CASSLAVAGHNEQFF. The CDR3 DNA reads as TGTGCCAGCAGCTTAGCCGTCGCGGGTCACAATGAGCAGTTCTTC. Together with reference TRBV7-8 and TRBJ2-1, the CDR3 gives the full variable domain: GAGVSQSPRYKVAKRGQDVALRCDPISGHVSLFWYQQALGQGPEFLTYFQNEAQLDKSGLPSDRFFAERPEGSVSTLKIQRTQQEDSAVYLCASSLAVAGHNEQFFGPGTRLTVL.

The rearrangement uses TRBV27 and TRBJ1-1, with D unresolved. The CDR3 loop spans 15 amino acids. Trimming stripped 8 bases from V and 1 base from J, with 17 bases between. Germline values: CDR1 MNHEY, CDR2 SMNVEV (reference sequence). CDR3 DNA: TGTGCCAGCCGCCCGGAAGGCGGATGGAACACTGAAGCTTTCTTT. This codes for CASRPEGGWNTEAFF.

The chain links TRBV7-9 to TRBJ2-1, with D possibly TRBD1 on 6 matching bases. This CDR3 comprises 17 residues. The germline V gene has CDR1 SEHNR and CDR2 FQNEAQ (reference sequence). Trimming left V 5 bases short and J 3 bases short, with 20 bases between. The CDR3 loop reads CASSNQPGQGLYNEQFF. The CDR3 bases are TGTGCCAGCAGCAATCAACCGGGACAAGGACTCTACAATGAGCAGTTCTTC.

The gene calls are TRBV4-1 and TRBJ1-2, with TRBD1 matching over 8 bases. The CDR3 extends over 16 amino acids. V lost 4 bases and J lost 2; bases outside the gene matches: 9. From germline, CDR1 is MGHRA and CDR2 YSYEKL. In DNA form, the CDR3 reads TGCGCCAGCAGCCGTTCGACAGGGGATTCCAACTATGGCTACACCTTC. Its translation is CASSRSTGDSNYGYTF.

This clone was seen only a few times. The gene calls are TRBV4-2 and TRBJ2-7; 9 bases line up with TRBD1. This CDR3 has 14 amino acids. The ends lost 0 bases at V and 3 bases at J; junction bases unmatched: 0. Germline V gene sequence: CDR1 LGHNA, CDR2 YNFKEQ. The CDR3 DNA is TGTGCCAGCAGCCAAGAGGACAGGGGCTACGAGCAGTACTTC. It yields the protein CASSQEDRGYEQYF.

The chain employs TRBV4-3 and TRBJ2-7; 10 bases agree with TRBD1. The CDR3 runs to 16 residues. Germline values: CDR1 LGHNA, CDR2 YSLEER. The trim removed 1 base at V and 2 bases at J, leaving 5 bases unmatched. CDR3 region: CASSQGTGQGTYEQYF. In DNA, the CDR3 is TGCGCCAGCAGCCAAGGGACGGGACAGGGGACCTACGAGCAGTACTTC.

The chain couples TRBV5-6 to TRBJ2-7; TRBD2 might be the D (5 bases). Germline assignment: CDR1 SGHDT and CDR2 YYEEEE. The CDR3 runs to 13 residues. V was trimmed by 4 bases and J by 2 bases, leaving 10 bases between them. CDR3 sequence reads: CASSLSTTYEQYF. The CDR3 nucleotides read TGTGCCAGCAGCCTGTCGACTACCTACGAGCAGTACTTC.

This clone has a handful of counts. This rearrangement joins TRBV27 to TRBJ2-3, with TRBD2 identical over 13 bases. Germline V gene data show CDR1 as MNHEY and CDR2 as SMNVEV (reference sequence). Unmatched junction bases numbered 8, after V lost 6 bases and J lost 2 bases. The CDR3 extends over 17 amino acids. For the CDR3, the DNA is TGTGCCAGCAGCCGGACTAGCGGGGGAGTTAACACAGATACGCAGTATTTT. Amino acids: CASSRTSGGVNTDTQYF.

The chain uses TRBV4-3 and TRBJ1-2; 9 bases line up with TRBD1. V lost 3 bases and J lost 4; bases outside the gene matches: 9. Germline V gene lookup returns CDR1 LGHNA and CDR2 YSLEER. The CDR3 loop spans 16 amino acids. The CDR3 DNA reads TGCGCCAGCAGCCAGGACTACGGGACAGGGTTCTATGGCTACACCTTC. Translating gives CASSQDYGTGFYGYTF.

There are a few counts of this clone. The chain employs TRBV5-8 and TRBJ2-6, with D possibly TRBD1 on 6 matching bases. The ends were cut back, 5 bases at V and 4 bases at J, with 13 bases in the middle. The germline V gene encodes CDR1 SGHTS and CDR2 YDEGEE. The CDR3 runs 15 residues. CDR3 nucleotide sequence: TGTGCCAGCAGTCTTACAGGGCCCGGGGCCAACGTCCTGACTTTC. This encodes CASSLTGPGANVLTF.

Only a few counts were recorded for this clone. The chain links TRBV30 to TRBJ2-7; D is possibly TRBD1 (6 bases). Germline CDR1 and CDR2: GTSNPN and SVGIG (reference sequence). Trimming removed 2 bases from V and 1 base from J, with 9 bases in between. CDR3 length equals 13 residues. The CDR3 loop reads CAWSRDTSYEQYF. CDR3 coding DNA: TGTGCCTGGAGTAGGGACACTTCCTACGAGCAGTACTTC.